This T cell receptor beta chain was captured in a study of CD8 T cells in ankylosing spondylitis. The study, taken as a whole, reports: CD8+ cells made up the disease-linked clones, which were relatively rare in peripheral blood. For ankylosing spondylitis blood, a TCR beta motif of eight or nine highly homologous variants appeared characteristic. Clones tied to disease were said to be significantly enriched in matched ankylosing spondylitis synovial fluid. Reports of some motif variants in reactive arthritis synovial fluid and blood predate this one.

Only a few counts were recorded for this clonotype. Its antigen remains unidentified. This CDR3 has 15 amino acids. Germline V CDR1 and CDR2: SGHTA, FQGNSA. V shed 8 bases and J 8 bases; nucleotides not matched to a gene: 14. Researchers built TCR beta libraries using quantitative 5'-RACE with molecular barcodes. TCRdb fed the 5' RACE reads into MiXCR, producing one record per CDR3 protein. The data contain over 400,000 distinct CDR3 sequences, around 26% of them seen just once; the ten biggest clones take up roughly 0.9%. The sequence was obtained from a male donor with ankylosing spondylitis. The sample taken for sequencing was blood, either unsorted or a sorted T cell fraction (not recorded which). J is TRBJ2-1 and V is TRBV7-2, with 8 bases that match TRBD2. The CDR3: CASVIRAGGGYEQFF. CDR3 nucleotides: TGTGCCAGCGTCATTAGGGCGGGAGGCGGCTATGAGCAGTTCTTC.